This T cell receptor (beta chain) originates from a study of cytomegalovirus exposure and HLA in healthy donors. As regards this clone: Its antigen is unidentified.

Primers for the PCR totalled 60 Vbeta and 13 Jbeta. Measured with immunoSEQ multiplex PCR; TCRdb has only the in-frame clones, and not every one. This table has about 160,000 clones, under 85% appearing once. Study-level points and caveats: Later analysis identified several of the most significant clusters that appeared linked to common viral pathogens.

Material: PBMCs. The receptor's source is a woman younger than 45 in good health and CMV-seronegative.

The CDR3 DNA follows: TGTGCCAGCAGCTTAGGTCTTAGAGGCTACACCTTC. Its translation: CASSLGLRGYTF. V and J are TRBV7-9 and TRBJ1-2; D is undetermined. In germline, CDR1 is SEHNR, CDR2 FQNEAQ (reference sequence). The CDR3 has 12 residues. Trimming removed 1 base from V and 8 bases from J, with 8 bases in between.